Given below is one T cell receptor (beta chain) in context. What it binds is not known. This sample is drawn from a study of graft-versus-host responses after intestinal transplantation. Study information: Anti-thymocyte globulin served as induction for all recipients, who then took tacrolimus and steroids for approximately 3 years. Study results and limitations: Recipient bone marrow held GvH clones, some seen earlier in ileum or blood. Declining HvG levels early post-transplant were linked to peak circulating GvH clone levels. Across patients carrying graft-donor T cell macrochimerism, allografts held high graft-versus-host to host-versus-graft clonal ratios.

The assay was immunoSEQ multiplex PCR, and TCRdb's table has in-frame clones only and misses some. The sample carries some 40,000 clones, 90% to 95% recorded once. This CDR3 is 17 amino acids long. V dropped 0 bases and J dropped 9; count of bases not matched to a gene: 8. Germline CDR1 and CDR2: LGHNA and YNFKEQ. V and J are TRBV4-2 and TRBJ2-1, with 13 bases matching TRBD2. The receptor's source is a human patient who received an intestinal transplant, so some T cells may come from the graft donor. The sequencing here drew on PBMCs, taken 524 days after transplant. CDR3 sequence (DNA): TGTGCCAGCAGCCAAGAGGGAGGACTAGCGGGAGATCCTGAGCAGTTCTTC. Its translation: CASSQEGGLAGDPEQFF.